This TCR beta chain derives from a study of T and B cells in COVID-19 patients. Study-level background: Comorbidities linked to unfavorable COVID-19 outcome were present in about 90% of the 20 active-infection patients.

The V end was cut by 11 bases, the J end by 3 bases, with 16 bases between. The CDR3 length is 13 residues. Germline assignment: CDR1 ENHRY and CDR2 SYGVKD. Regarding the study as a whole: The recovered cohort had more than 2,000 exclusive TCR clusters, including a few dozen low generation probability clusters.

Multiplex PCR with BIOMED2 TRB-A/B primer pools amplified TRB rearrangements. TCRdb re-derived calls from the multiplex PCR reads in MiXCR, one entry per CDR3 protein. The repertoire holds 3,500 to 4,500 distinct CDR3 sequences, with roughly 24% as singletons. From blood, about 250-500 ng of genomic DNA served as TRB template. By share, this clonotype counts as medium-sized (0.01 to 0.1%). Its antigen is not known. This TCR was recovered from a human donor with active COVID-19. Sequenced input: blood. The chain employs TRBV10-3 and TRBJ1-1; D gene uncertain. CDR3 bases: TGTGCCTCAGGCGGCCGAGTGGACACTGAAGCTTTCTTT. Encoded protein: CASGGRVDTEAFF.